This T cell receptor beta chain was sequenced in a study of CD8 T cells in Susac syndrome. A word on this clonotype: The antigen remains undetermined.

V lost 2 bases and J 4 bases, leaving 13 bases between the germline ends. CDR1 is SGHVS and CDR2 is FQNEAQ in the germline V gene. This CDR3 spans 15 amino acids. Healthy donors served as the controls. They were matched for age and sex. It was negative isolation that provided the CD8+ and CD4+ T cells, whereas TEMRA cells were enriched by FACS. Study-level points and caveats: It was acknowledged in the study that the number of individuals who were included in its TCR sequencing and HLA analysis was relatively small.

Reverse transcription of about 0.5 to 1 ug RNA was carried out with random hexamers. TCR beta CDR3 was amplified by immunoSEQ covering 54 Vbeta and 13 Jbeta. TCRdb analysed the immunoSEQ multiplex PCR reads with MiXCR anew, one entry per CDR3 protein. This sample has under 200,000 distinct CDR3 sequences, with around 94% found just once. The sequenced material came from CD4+ T cells from PBMCs. This TCR was recovered from a human donor in good health. This chain joins TRBV7-8 and TRBJ2-3; a weak D match, TRBD1 (5 bases). This chain's CDR3 is CASSLSQKTADTQYF. CDR3 DNA: TGTGCCAGCAGCTTAAGCCAAAAGACAGCAGATACGCAGTATTTT.